A selection of T cell receptor beta chains follows, all from one sample in a study of regulatory T cells in long-lasting Graves disease. Each CDR3 protein gets one entry after TCRdb re-called the multiplex PCR reads with MiXCR. The table records 350,000 to 450,000 distinct CDR3 sequences, under 25% of them present only once. Here the sequenced sample was peripheral blood mononuclear cells (PBMCs), taken when the disease was refractory, from a patient treated with antithyroid drugs. The receptors come from a female donor with Graves disease. Both conserved end residues are part of each CDR3. A D gene is named only where the DNA matches it firmly. For some rows the clone size is stated as once, few or many, or as a class when expanded; others skip it.

D | size | length | J | V | CDR3 | DNA
TRBD1 | NA | 15 | TRBJ1-5 | TRBV15 | CATSREGGGGQPQHF | TGTGCCACCAGCAGAGAAGGAGGGGGCGGTCAGCCCCAGCATTTT
NA | few | 13 | TRBJ1-2 | TRBV2 | CASSGAGNYGYTF | TGTGCCAGCAGTGGGGCAGGAAACTATGGCTACACCTTC
NA | many | 14 | TRBJ1-4 | TRBV30 | CAWSVGAGEEKLFF | TGTGCCTGGAGTGTAGGGGCAGGGGAAGAAAAACTGTTTTTT
TRBD1 | NA | 14 | TRBJ2-5 | TRBV5-1 | CASSFLGGYETQYF | TGCGCCAGCAGCTTTTTAGGGGGCTACGAGACCCAGTACTTC
NA | many | 14 | TRBJ2-7 | TRBV28 | CASSWAIGTPEQYF | TGTGCCAGCAGTTGGGCAATCGGGACACCGGAGCAGTACTTC
TRBD2 | many | 14 | TRBJ2-7 | TRBV5-1 | CASSLETSRDEQYF | TGCGCCAGCAGCTTGGAGACTAGCCGGGACGAGCAGTACTTC
NA | many | 14 | TRBJ2-7 | TRBV28 | CASSARTVPYEQYF | TGTGCCAGCAGTGCAAGGACAGTTCCCTACGAGCAGTACTTC
NA | few | 12 | TRBJ1-1 | TRBV29-1 | CSVAQGGAEAFF | TGCAGCGTCGCACAGGGAGGGGCTGAAGCTTTCTTT
NA | few | 15 | TRBJ2-2 | TRBV5-1 | CASSLEGSDTGELFF | TGCGCCAGCAGCTTGGAAGGTAGCGACACCGGGGAGCTGTTTTTT
TRBD1 | many | 16 | TRBJ1-1 | TRBV2 | CASRDRMTGLNTEAFF | TGTGCCAGCAGAGACCGGATGACAGGGTTGAACACTGAAGCTTTCTTT
NA | few | 14 | TRBJ2-2 | TRBV6-5 | CASSDSIVSGELFF | TGTGCCAGCAGTGACTCGATAGTATCCGGGGAGCTGTTTTTT
NA | NA | 11 | TRBJ2-5 | TRBV20-1 | CSANSPETQYF | TGCAGTGCTAACTCCCCGGAGACCCAGTACTTC
TRBD1 | NA | 16 | TRBJ1-6 | TRBV5-1 | CASSFGQGANNSPLHF | TGCGCCAGCAGCTTCGGACAGGGGGCGAATAATTCACCCCTCCACTTT
NA | NA | 14 | TRBJ1-5 | TRBV19 | CASSMSSLNQPQHF | TGTGCCAGTAGTATGTCCAGCCTCAATCAGCCCCAGCATTTT
NA | NA | 15 | TRBJ2-7 | TRBV7-9 | CASSSSSGATYEQYF | TGTGCCAGCAGCTCCTCCTCCGGGGCCACCTACGAGCAGTACTTC
NA | many | 14 | TRBJ2-5 | TRBV6-2/TRBV6-3 | CASKSAGTQETQYF | TGTGCCAGCAAATCGGCGGGAACCCAAGAGACCCAGTACTTC
TRBD1 | many | 15 | TRBJ1-4 | TRBV20-1 | CSASRNLGQNEKLFF | TGCAGTGCTAGTCGGAATCTGGGACAGAATGAAAAACTGTTTTTT
TRBD1 | many | 15 | TRBJ2-2 | TRBV28 | CASSVTGAVSRELFF | TGTGCCAGCAGTGTTACAGGGGCTGTTTCGAGAGAGCTGTTTTTT
NA | many | 17 | TRBJ2-2 | TRBV5-1 | CASSFNLGERRSGELFF | TGCGCCAGCAGCTTTAATCTAGGTGAAAGGCGATCCGGGGAGCTGTTTTTT
NA | few | 13 | TRBJ2-2 | TRBV18 | CASSPRVTGELFF | TGTGCCAGCTCACCGCGAGTTACCGGGGAGCTGTTTTTT
NA | NA | 18 | TRBJ2-7 | TRBV12-3/TRBV12-4 | CASIDKRINARFGYEQYF | TGTGCCAGCATCGACAAACGGATAAACGCCCGTTTCGGCTACGAGCAGTACTTC
NA | many | 13 | TRBJ1-5 | TRBV30 | CAWRANSNQPQHF | TGTGCCTGGAGGGCGAATAGCAATCAGCCCCAGCATTTT
TRBD2 | many | 15 | TRBJ2-7 | TRBV27 | CASSFAGREGYEQYF | TGTGCCAGCAGTTTTGCGGGTCGGGAGGGTTACGAGCAGTACTTC
NA | NA | 13 | TRBJ2-1 | TRBV30 | CAWSVLGYNEQFF | TGTGCCTGGAGTGTACTTGGTTACAATGAGCAGTTCTTC
NA | NA | 16 | TRBJ1-5 | TRBV20-1 | CSAYRHGARSNQPQHF | TGCAGTGCCTACCGACACGGGGCGAGGAGCAATCAGCCCCAGCATTTT
NA | once | 16 | TRBJ2-5 | TRBV18 | CASSPQVGVTQETQYF | TGTGCCAGCTCACCCCAAGTTGGTGTGACACAAGAGACCCAGTACTTC